Sequencing of this T cell receptor beta chain was carried out in a study of T cell repertoires in cytomegalovirus infection. Study-wide background: Signatures in public TCR beta sequences pointed to both CMV infection and matching HLA type. Study-level findings and limits: The ex vivo response was dominated by HLA-C-restricted CMV-specific TCR beta clonotypes.

TCRdb re-derived calls from the reads in MiXCR, one entry per CDR3 protein. The data show roughly 320,000 distinct CDR3 sequences, approximately 8.9% seen once. This clonotype was detected ten times or more. Its matching antigen is unknown. The TCR sequence derives from a human donor in good health (CMV status not recorded). Some clones in this sample may be carry-over from other donors' samples. Sequenced input: PBMCs.

CDR3 bases: TGCAGCGTTGATCGACAGCTTAGCACAGATACGCAGTATTTT. It codes for CSVDRQLSTDTQYF. The genes are TRBV29-1 and TRBJ2-3; D possibly corresponds to TRBD1 (5 bases). Trimming stripped 3 bases from V and 0 bases from J, with 10 bases between. CDR1 and CDR2 (germline): SQVTM, ANQGSEA. The CDR3 totals 14 residues.